What follows is one T cell receptor (beta chain) and its context. Its antigen target is currently unknown. No base qualities exist here, and no much larger clone lies one base off it. Genomic DNA was extracted with the Qiagen DNeasy kit from unsorted PBMCs and from negatively selected CD4+ and CD8+ fractions. Using primers that anneal to V and J segments, immunoSEQ multiplex PCR amplified the TCR beta CDR3 regions. A synthetic immune receptor repertoire was used to minimize amplification bias, and remaining bias was computationally removed after sequencing. As for how the authors treated the data: Custom Python scripts were used to quantify repertoire diversity as the Shannon entropy index. Unsorted, CD4+ and CD8+ repertoires were examined separately, except in combined analyses, for which CD4+ and CD8+ sequences were merged in silico. A clone counted as expanded when the clone's frequency after treatment rose at least 2-fold relative to C1D1, and clones undetected at baseline were given a pseudocount of 0.5. Clones with 0 or 1 copy at C1D1 were classified as singleton clones, and clones with 2 or more copies were classified as non-singleton clones. Clones expanded in unsorted samples were assigned a CD4+, CD8+ or unknown annotation through matching of protein sequences in sorted samples from the same patient. Diversity changes from C1D1 to C4D1 were tested in paired samples using Wilcoxon tests. Not all clones reach the TCRdb copy of this immuneACCESS table, which keeps in-frame sequences only. Checked studies attribute under half of the gap to unresolved V genes and leave the rest unexplained. Clonal size and the V and J genes are those of that table, whereas D and trimming came from the DNA. The sample table holds 60,000 to 65,000 clones, of which 88% were seen once. Around an eighth of the sample is held by the ten biggest clonotypes.

These data originate in a study of PD-1 blockade in classical Hodgkin lymphoma (dated by TCRdb to between 2020 and 2021). The study in broad terms: Nivolumab dosing was 3 mg/kg intravenously every 2 weeks, continuing until either disease progression or unacceptable toxicity. A peripheral blood immune signature of response to PD-1 blockade in classical Hodgkin lymphoma was defined using TCR beta sequencing and CyTOF.

The time point label, as the study defines it: cycle 1 day 1 (C1D1), immediately before nivolumab initiation. Every trial patient had relapsed after autologous stem cell transplantation, and cohorts A, B and C differed in prior brentuximab vedotin exposure. The trial cohort was composed of roughly 60 patients with relapsed/refractory classical Hodgkin lymphoma, for whom complete response, partial response or progressive disease was recorded as best overall response. In the multi-cohort phase II CheckMate 205 trial, trial patients received single-agent nivolumab. An independent review committee assessed best overall response by applying the 2007 International Working Group response criteria. Trial PBMCs were obtained immediately prior to nivolumab initiation (C1D1) and on therapy at cycle 2 day 1 and cycle 4 day 1. Peripheral blood was collected in 8 mL Vacutainer Cell Preparation Tubes, from which PBMCs were isolated by centrifugation and then cryopreserved.

The CDR3 has 11 amino acids, counting the end cysteine and phenylalanine. Only CDR3 DNA is held: 33 bases, read in frame from base 1. Taken from the germline V gene (reference sequence), the CDR1 and CDR2 loops are DFQATT and SNEGSKA. V and J are truncated by 5 bases and 3 bases respectively, leaving an intervening sequence of 4 bases. Broader findings and caveats from the paper: Only a single clinical trial cohort was studied, and what caused the repertoire differences, possibly disease activity or prior therapy, remained undefined. Patients starting nivolumab less than 1 year after ASCT had lower diversity and were excluded from later analyses to avoid confounding by immune reconstitution. A significant rise by C4D1 was seen in CD4+ but not CD8+ TCR diversity (p=0.0027 vs p=0.16), with the rise being most apparent in complete responders (p=0.02). Trial patients achieving complete response had baseline diversity similar to newly diagnosed patients, whereas partial responders and progressors had significantly lower diversity. Baseline TCR diversity was reported to be lower in newly diagnosed patients than in healthy donors, and even lower in relapsed/refractory patients.

Sample: peripheral blood mononuclear cells (PBMCs), taken at baseline. The origin of this receptor is a human donor with classical Hodgkin lymphoma. The sequence is built from TRBV20-1 and TRBJ2-2; the D gene is unclear. The base sequence is TGCAGTGCTCCTGACACCGGGGAGCTGTTTTTT. This gives the protein CSAPDTGELFF.